These T cell receptor beta chains were read from a single sample in a study of Graves' ophthalmopathy and Graves' hyperthyroidism. Using its own MiXCR run on the multiplex PCR reads, TCRdb lists one record per CDR3 protein. The sample includes 200,000 to 250,000 distinct CDR3 sequences, roughly 21% of them seen just once. Sequencing input: peripheral blood. Every receptor here comes from a woman aged 45-65 years with Graves' ophthalmopathy. Both conserved end residues are part of each CDR3. Fields, in order: J gene, D gene, V gene, clone size, CDR3 protein, CDR3 DNA. A D gene is named only where the DNA matches it firmly. Size is stated for part of the rows, as once, few or many counts, or as a class when the clone is expanded.

TRBJ2-7	-	TRBV12-3/TRBV12-4	-	CASSLQNSYEQYF	TGTGCCAGCAGTTTACAAAACTCCTACGAGCAGTACTTC
TRBJ2-7	-	TRBV12-5	-	CASGQTGLSYEQYF	TGTGCTAGTGGTCAAACGGGACTCTCCTACGAGCAGTACTTC
TRBJ1-2	-	TRBV6-2/TRBV6-3	many	CASSLKQGGLGYTF	TGTGCCAGCAGCTTAAAACAGGGAGGTCTTGGCTACACCTTC
TRBJ1-5	-	TRBV27	many	CASSLAGYSNQPQHF	TGTGCCAGCAGTTTGGCAGGGTATAGCAATCAGCCCCAGCATTTT
TRBJ2-7	TRBD2	TRBV11-2	-	CASSVTSGTYEQYF	TGTGCCAGCAGCGTCACTAGCGGCACCTACGAGCAGTACTTC
TRBJ2-7	-	TRBV13	many	CASSHSNIHEQYF	TGTGCCAGCAGCCACTCAAATATCCACGAGCAGTACTTC
TRBJ2-2	-	TRBV5-8	-	CASSLRGFVTGELFF	TGTGCCAGCAGCTTGCGGGGGTTCGTCACCGGGGAGCTGTTTTTT
TRBJ1-3	-	TRBV2	many	CASRITNTIYF	TGTGCCAGCAGAATTACCAACACCATATATTTT
TRBJ2-7	-	TRBV11-2	many	CASSLLDTSEQYF	TGTGCCAGCAGCTTATTGGACACCAGCGAGCAGTACTTC
TRBJ2-7	-	TRBV7-2	-	CASGQLSGQYF	TGTGCCAGCGGCCAGCTCTCCGGGCAGTACTTC
TRBJ2-5	TRBD2	TRBV7-2	many	CASSPVSSGETQYF	TGTGCCAGCAGCCCCGTTTCTAGCGGAGAGACCCAGTACTTC
TRBJ2-7	-	TRBV27	many	CASGRPGAYEQYF	TGTGCCAGCGGGCGCCCCGGGGCCTACGAGCAGTACTTC
TRBJ2-7	-	TRBV29-1	few	CSVEDTGTRATYEQYF	TGCAGCGTTGAAGATACGGGGACTCGCGCGACCTACGAGCAGTACTTC
TRBJ2-5	-	TRBV6-1	many	CASRIGQIQETQYF	TGTGCCAGCAGAATCGGACAGATCCAAGAGACCCAGTACTTC
TRBJ2-7	TRBD2	TRBV2	-	CASSAPPAGGHSYEQYF	TGTGCCAGCAGTGCCCCACCGGCGGGAGGTCACTCCTACGAGCAGTACTTC
TRBJ2-7	TRBD2	TRBV28	-	CASSLGGSGSSEQSF	TGTGCCAGCAGCTTAGGAGGTAGCGGGAGTAGCGAGCAGTCCTTC
TRBJ1-1	TRBD1	TRBV12-3/TRBV12-4	many	CASSRGFEAFF	TGTGCCAGCAGCAGGGGGTTTGAAGCTTTCTTT
TRBJ2-7	-	TRBV6-1	many	CASSKQVTYEQYF	TGTGCCAGCAGTAAACAGGTGACGTACGAGCAGTACTTC
TRBJ2-5	TRBD2	TRBV11-2	many	CASSFVTGGKETQYF	TGTGCCAGCAGCTTCGTAACGGGAGGGAAAGAGACCCAGTACTTC
TRBJ2-2	TRBD2	TRBV28	many	CATSRLAANTGELFF	TGTGCCACTTCACGACTAGCGGCAAACACCGGGGAGCTGTTTTTT
TRBJ1-2	-	TRBV20-1	-	CSGRGNYGYTF	TGCAGTGGCAGGGGAAACTATGGCTACACCTTC
TRBJ2-4	-	TRBV5-5	many	CASSLAGITGDIQYF	TGTGCCAGCAGCTTGGCCGGGATAACCGGGGACATTCAGTACTTC
TRBJ2-2	-	TRBV6-1	-	CASHRDFVYTGELFF	TGTGCCAGCCACCGGGACTTCGTTTACACCGGGGAGCTGTTTTTT
TRBJ2-7	-	TRBV11-2	few	CASSLRASYEQYF	TGTGCCAGCAGCTTAAGGGCCTCCTACGAGCAGTACTTC
TRBJ2-4	-	TRBV2	-	CASYLGLGAPIQYF	TGTGCCAGCTACCTAGGGTTAGGGGCACCAATTCAGTACTTC
TRBJ2-5	TRBD2	TRBV14	few	CASSQGGGRFGETQYF	TGTGCCAGCAGCCAAGGAGGCGGGAGGTTTGGAGAGACCCAGTACTTC
TRBJ2-2	-	TRBV24-1	many	CATSDPTGPGELFF	TGTGCCACCAGTGATCCCACAGGGCCCGGGGAGCTGTTTTTT
TRBJ2-7	-	TRBV6-2/TRBV6-3	many	CASSYSRNSGPYEQYF	TGTGCCAGCAGTTACTCGAGGAACAGCGGACCCTACGAGCAGTACTTC
TRBJ1-2	-	TRBV18	many	CASSPRRSMGSGYTF	TGTGCCAGCTCACCCCGGCGAAGCATGGGGTCTGGCTACACCTTC
TRBJ2-7	-	TRBV27	many	CASSFSRAEAYEQYF	TGTGCCAGCAGTTTCTCGAGGGCAGAGGCCTACGAGCAGTACTTC
TRBJ2-2	-	TRBV6-1	many	CASSVKGLNTGELFF	TGTGCCAGCAGCGTAAAAGGACTGAACACCGGGGAGCTGTTTTTT
TRBJ1-1	-	TRBV28	-	CASSTTPHANTEAFF	TGTGCCAGCAGTACTACCCCCCACGCGAACACTGAAGCTTTCTTT
TRBJ2-4	-	TRBV27	many	CASSLLGGTALAKNIQYF	TGTGCCAGCAGTTTACTAGGAGGGACAGCCTTAGCCAAAAACATTCAGTACTTC
TRBJ2-7	-	TRBV7-3	-	CASSLKGGTYGDEQYF	TGTGCCAGCAGCTTAAAGGGCGGGACCTACGGAGACGAGCAGTACTTC
TRBJ2-7	TRBD2	TRBV20-1	many	CSAARLAGAREQYF	TGCAGTGCTGCCCGGCTAGCGGGAGCGAGAGAGCAGTACTTC
TRBJ1-1	TRBD1	TRBV7-3	many	CASTQGPGTEAFF	TGTGCCAGCACACAGGGGCCAGGCACTGAAGCTTTCTTT
TRBJ2-2	-	TRBV11-1	few	CASSTSPGAGTGELFF	TGTGCCAGCAGCACCTCCCCGGGGGCGGGCACCGGGGAGCTGTTTTTT
TRBJ1-1	-	TRBV20-1	many	CSASAGMNTEAFF	TGCAGTGCTAGCGCAGGCATGAACACTGAAGCTTTCTTT